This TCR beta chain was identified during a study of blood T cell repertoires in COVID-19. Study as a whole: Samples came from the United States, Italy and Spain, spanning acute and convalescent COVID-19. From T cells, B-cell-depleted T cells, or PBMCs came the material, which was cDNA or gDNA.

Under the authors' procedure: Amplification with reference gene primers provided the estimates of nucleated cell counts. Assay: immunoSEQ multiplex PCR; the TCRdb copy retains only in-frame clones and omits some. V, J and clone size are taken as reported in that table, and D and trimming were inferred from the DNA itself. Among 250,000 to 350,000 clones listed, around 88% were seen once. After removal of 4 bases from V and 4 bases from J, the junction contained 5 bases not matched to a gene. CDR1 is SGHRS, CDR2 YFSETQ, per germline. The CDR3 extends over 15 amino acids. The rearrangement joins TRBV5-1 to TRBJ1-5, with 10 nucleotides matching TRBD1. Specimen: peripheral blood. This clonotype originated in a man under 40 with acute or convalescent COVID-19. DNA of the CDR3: TGCGCCAGCAGCCTAGGACAGGGGGAGAATCAGCCCCAGCATTTT. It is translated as CASSLGQGENQPQHF.